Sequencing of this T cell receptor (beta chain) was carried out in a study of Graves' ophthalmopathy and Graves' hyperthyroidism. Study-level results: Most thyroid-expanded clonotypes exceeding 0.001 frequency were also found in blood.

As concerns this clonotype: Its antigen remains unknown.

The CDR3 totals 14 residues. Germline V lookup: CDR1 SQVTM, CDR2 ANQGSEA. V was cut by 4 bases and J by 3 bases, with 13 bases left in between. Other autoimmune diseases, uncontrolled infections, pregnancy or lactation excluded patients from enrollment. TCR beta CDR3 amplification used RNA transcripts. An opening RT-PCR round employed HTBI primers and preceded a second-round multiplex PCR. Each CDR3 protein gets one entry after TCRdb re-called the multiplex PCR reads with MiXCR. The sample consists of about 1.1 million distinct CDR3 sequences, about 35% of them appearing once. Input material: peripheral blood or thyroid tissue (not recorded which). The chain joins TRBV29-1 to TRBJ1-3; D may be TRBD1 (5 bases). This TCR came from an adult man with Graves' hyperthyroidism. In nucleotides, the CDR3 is TGCAGCGTTGCCGGAGGGGTGGGTGGAAACACCATATATTTT. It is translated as CSVAGGVGGNTIYF.